Described below is a single TCR beta chain sequence and its context. Its antigen is undetermined. The sample originates from a study of regulatory T cells in long-lasting Graves disease. General observations from the study: Only peripheral blood was studied, not thyroid tissue.

Relying on iRepertoire HTBI primers and Arm-PCR of CDR3 regions, the team built TCR beta libraries. TCRdb independently ran MiXCR on the multiplex PCR reads; one entry per CDR3 protein. The data show 650,000 to 700,000 distinct CDR3 sequences, about 30% seen once. The CDR3 spans 15 residues. Germline CDR1 is MDHEN and CDR2 is SYDVKM. V lost 1 base and J lost 7; bases outside the gene matches: 6. Sample time point: persistent/refractory GD, antithyroid drugs over 5 years with positive TRAb. The TCR library was prepared using RNA isolated from PBMCs. Per American Thyroid Association guidelines, Graves' disease was diagnosed.

This sample comprised peripheral blood mononuclear cells (PBMCs), obtained when the disease was refractory, from a patient treated with antithyroid drugs. This sequence joins TRBV28 and TRBJ2-7, with 11 positions matching TRBD2. The source of this sequence is a female donor with Graves disease. The CDR3 DNA reads as TGTGCCAGCAGTTTATCGCTAGCGGGAGGAAGTGAGCAGTACTTC. As protein: CASSLSLAGGSEQYF.